One sample yielded the 12 T cell receptor beta chains listed below, sequenced in a study of blood T cell repertoires in COVID-19. TCRdb keeps only in-frame clones here, not all; method: immunoSEQ multiplex PCR. The sample shows about 43,000 clones, 85% to 90% of them seen only once. The material sequenced was peripheral blood. Receptors originate from a human donor in a cohort sampled during active COVID-19.

The V gene is TRBV7-8, the J gene TRBJ2-1; D might be TRBD2 (6 bases). Germline V gene lookup returns CDR1 SGHVS and CDR2 FQNEAQ. Trimming removed 1 base from V and 4 bases from J, with 11 bases in between. This CDR3 contains 15 residues. CDR3 nucleotide sequence: TGTGCCAGCAGCTTAGGCGGGGTGTTGTACAATGAGCAGTTCTTC. This encodes CASSLGGVLYNEQFF.

This chain uses TRBV5-4 with TRBJ2-2; tentative D call: TRBD1 (5 bases). V lost 3 bases, J lost 2 bases, and 8 bases lay in between. Germline V gene data show CDR1 as SGHNT and CDR2 as YYREEE (reference sequence). The CDR3 has 14 residues. CDR3 coding DNA: TGTGCCAGCAGCTCCAGGGAAAACACCGGGGAGCTGTTTTTT. It codes for CASSSRENTGELFF. The full variable domain, rest sourced from reference TRBV5-4 and TRBJ2-2, is ETGVTQSPTHLIKTRGQQVTLRCSSQSGHNTVSWYQQALGQGPQFIFQYYREEENGRGNFPPRFSGLQFPNYSSELNVNALELDDSALYLCASSSRENTGELFFGEGSRLTVL.

V gene TRBV5-1 combines with J gene TRBJ2-7, with D unclear. V gave up 0 bases and J gave up 3 bases, with 7 bases separating them. This CDR3 has 13 residues. The germline gives CDR1 SGHRS, CDR2 YFSETQ. In DNA, the CDR3 is TGCGCCAGCAGCTTGGGAGCAAACTACGAGCAGTACTTC. This translates into CASSLGANYEQYF.

The J gene is TRBJ2-1, the V gene TRBV24-1; TRBD1 aligns across 11 bases. Germline loops: CDR1 KGHDR, CDR2 SFDVKD. Germline trimming cut 4 bases from V and 5 bases from J; bases unmatched to any gene: 3. The CDR3 extends over 15 amino acids. The CDR3 region has the DNA TGTGCCACCAGTGAGGCGGGACAGGGGGACAATGAGCAGTTCTTC. Encoded protein: CATSEAGQGDNEQFF.

V gene TRBV5-1 combines with J gene TRBJ1-1; TRBD1 agrees at 7 bases. There are 14 residues in the CDR3. Germline CDR1 SGHRS, CDR2 YFSETQ. With V trimmed by 4 bases and J by 7 bases, 10 bases remained unmatched. The CDR3 region is CASSLGQLSVEAFF. In DNA, the CDR3 is TGCGCCAGCAGCCTGGGACAGTTGTCGGTTGAAGCTTTCTTT.

CDR3 region: CASSTTVFYEQYF. In DNA form, the CDR3 reads TGTGCCAGCAGCACAACAGTCTTCTACGAGCAGTACTTC. The chain joins TRBV11-1 to TRBJ2-7; D is undetermined. This CDR3 comprises 13 residues. V lost 5 bases, J lost 3 bases, and 11 bases lay in between. Germline V CDR1 and CDR2: SGHAT, FQDESV (reference sequence).

The rearrangement uses TRBV27 and TRBJ2-1, with D uncertain. Germline V CDR1 and CDR2: MNHEY, SMNVEV (reference sequence). The CDR3 length is 15 residues. The germline V and J ends were trimmed by 2 bases and 9 bases, with 17 bases remaining between them. CDR3 protein: CASSLQDPGNSEQFF. In nucleotides, the CDR3 is TGTGCCAGCAGTTTACAAGACCCAGGCAATAGTGAGCAGTTCTTC.

The rearrangement joins TRBV20-1 to TRBJ1-4; D remains ambiguous. The V gene's germline CDR1 is DFQATT and CDR2 SNEGSKA (reference sequence). CDR3 length equals 11 residues. Trimming shortened V by 4 bases and J by 8 bases, and 8 bases separated the two germline ends. As DNA, the CDR3 is TGCAGTGCTAAAGTCGGGGAAAAACTGTTTTTT. Amino acids: CSAKVGEKLFF.

This chain links TRBV12-5 with TRBJ2-7; 12 positions match TRBD2. Germline CDR1 is LGHNT and CDR2 is FRNRAP. The V segment lost 7 bases and the J segment 6 bases; nucleotides outside the gene matches: 7. The CDR3 totals 14 residues. The CDR3 protein is CASARASGRGEQYF. Here the CDR3 DNA reads TGTGCTAGTGCCCGGGCTAGCGGGAGGGGCGAGCAGTACTTC.

The chain joins TRBV18 to TRBJ2-1; D may be TRBD2 (5 bases). Trimming stripped 2 bases from V and 9 bases from J, with 20 bases between. CDR1 and CDR2 from the germline V gene are KGHSH and LQKENI. CDR3 length: 16 amino acids. This CDR3 is CASSPGGNRLSGEQFF. CDR3 nucleotide sequence: TGTGCCAGCTCACCAGGAGGTAATCGGCTATCGGGTGAGCAGTTCTTC. The variable domain in full, with the rest retrieved from reference TRBV18 and TRBJ2-1, is NAGVMQNPRHLVRRRGQEARLRCSPMKGHSHVYWYRQLPEEGLKFMVYLQKENIIDESGMPKERFSAEFPKEGPSILRIQQVVRGDSAAYFCASSPGGNRLSGEQFFGPGTRLTVL.

The genes are TRBV4-2 and TRBJ2-5; 13 nucleotides match TRBD2. Trimming cost V 4 bases and J 2 bases; bases outside gene matches: 4. CDR1 LGHNA and CDR2 YNFKEQ come from the germline V gene. The CDR3 is made up of 16 amino acids. CDR3: CASSLGTSGNQETQYF. The CDR3 DNA is TGTGCCAGCAGCCTTGGGACTAGCGGGAATCAAGAGACCCAGTACTTC.

The chain combines TRBV24-1 with TRBJ2-1; possibly TRBD1 for D (6 bases). V lost 4 bases to trimming and J lost 5 bases, with 11 bases between them. The germline V gene encodes CDR1 KGHDR and CDR2 SFDVKD. The CDR3 runs to 14 residues. CDR3 region: CATSDLYRDNEQFF. The CDR3 DNA follows: TGTGCCACCAGTGACCTGTACAGGGACAATGAGCAGTTCTTC.